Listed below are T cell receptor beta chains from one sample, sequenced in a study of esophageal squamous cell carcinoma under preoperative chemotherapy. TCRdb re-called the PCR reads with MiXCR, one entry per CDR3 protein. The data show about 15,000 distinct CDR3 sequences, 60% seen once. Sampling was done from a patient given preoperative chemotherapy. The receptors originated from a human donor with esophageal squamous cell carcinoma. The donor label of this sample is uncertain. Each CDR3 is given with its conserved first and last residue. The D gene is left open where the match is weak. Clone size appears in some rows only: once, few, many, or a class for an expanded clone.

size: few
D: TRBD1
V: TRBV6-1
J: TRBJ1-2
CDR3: CASSRQGAYGYTF

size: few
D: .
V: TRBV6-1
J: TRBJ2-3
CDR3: CAGSGGRALDTQYF

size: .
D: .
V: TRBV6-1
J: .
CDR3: CASSGREGEASPYNEQYF

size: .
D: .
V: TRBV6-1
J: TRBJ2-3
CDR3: CASRSRGVNTGAQYF

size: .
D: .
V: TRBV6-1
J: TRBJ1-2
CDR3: CASSERYGENYGYTF

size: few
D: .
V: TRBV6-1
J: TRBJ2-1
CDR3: CASSVRLSSYNEQFF

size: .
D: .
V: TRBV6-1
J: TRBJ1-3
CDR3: CASSPTQYSGNTIYF

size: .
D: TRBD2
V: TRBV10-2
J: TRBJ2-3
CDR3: CGGASGWAKDTQYF

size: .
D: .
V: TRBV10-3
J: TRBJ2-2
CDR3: CAISGGENTGELFF

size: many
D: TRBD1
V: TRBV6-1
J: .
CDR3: CASSDFGQGARGEQYF

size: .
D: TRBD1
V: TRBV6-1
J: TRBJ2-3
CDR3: CASGEWGTGGQDTQYF

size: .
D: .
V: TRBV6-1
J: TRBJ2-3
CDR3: CASRPLTLESTDTQYF

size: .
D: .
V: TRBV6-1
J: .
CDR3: CAGSQALNTGKQYF

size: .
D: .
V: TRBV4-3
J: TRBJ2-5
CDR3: CASSQELGETQYF

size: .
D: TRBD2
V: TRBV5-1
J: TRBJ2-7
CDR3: CASSLEAGSSYEQYF

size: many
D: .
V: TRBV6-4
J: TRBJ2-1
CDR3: CASSSDFNNEQFF